These 26 T cell receptor beta chains were all obtained from the same sample, sequenced in a study of T cell responses to AZD1222 COVID-19 vaccine. Clones were read by immunoSEQ multiplex PCR, and TCRdb kept only the in-frame ones, dropping some. This table holds 110,000 to 150,000 clones, approximately 89% found once. The sequenced sample was peripheral blood, obtained on day 0 of AZD1222 vaccination. The receptor source for this set is an adult in good health.

The chain combines TRBV7-9 with TRBJ2-6; D ambiguous. V lost 3 bases and J lost 0, with 9 bases in between. The length of the CDR3 is 16 residues. Per germline, CDR1 SEHNR and CDR2 FQNEAQ (reference sequence). CDR3 region: CASSFSRSSGANVLTF. The DNA for the CDR3 is TGTGCCAGCAGCTTTTCGAGAAGCTCTGGGGCCAACGTCCTGACTTTC.

By sample share, this clone is medium-sized. The chain joins TRBV6-1 to TRBJ2-2; TRBD2 matches 8 bases. V dropped 2 bases and J dropped 1; count of bases not matched to a gene: 0. The CDR3 extends over 15 amino acids. Germline loops: CDR1 MNHNS, CDR2 SASEGT. The CDR3 bases are TGTGCCAGCAGTGAACTAGCGGGGAACACCGGGGAGCTGTTTTTT. Its protein product is CASSELAGNTGELFF.

This clone is a singleton in its sample. The chain uses TRBV4-1 and TRBJ2-5; 9 positions agree with TRBD2. CDR1 is MGHRA and CDR2 is YSYEKL in the germline V gene. Losses at the gene ends were 1 base for V and 3 bases for J; bases not matched to a gene: 3. The CDR3 is made up of 15 amino acids. CDR3 in DNA: TGCGCCAGCAGCCAAGTGCTAGCGGGAAAAGAGACCCAGTACTTC. Protein: CASSQVLAGKETQYF.

The CDR3 DNA is TGCGCCAGCAGCTGGGTTGACAGGGTAGGGGAAAAACTGTTTTTT. Translating it yields CASSWVDRVGEKLFF. The chain recombines TRBV5-1 with TRBJ1-4; 7 bases are shared with TRBD1. V trimming: 3 bases; J trimming: 8 bases; junction bases outside the gene matches: 10. The germline CDR1 and CDR2 sequences are SGHRS and YFSETQ. The CDR3 contains 15 residues. Filled out from reference TRBV5-1 and TRBJ1-4, the complete variable domain reads KAGVTQTPRYLIKTRGQQVTLSCSPISGHRSVSWYQQTPGQGLQFLFEYFSETQRNKGNFPGRFSGRQFSNSRSEMNVSTLELGDSALYLCASSWVDRVGEKLFFGSGTQLSVL.

The table lists this clone with a count of one. The CDR3 region has the DNA TGTGCCTGGAGCGCGGGACAGCTATACCAAGAGACCCAGTACTTC. Its protein is CAWSAGQLYQETQYF. V usage is TRBV30 and J usage is TRBJ2-5, with D tentatively TRBD1 (7 bases). The CDR3 is 15 residues long. Germline CDR1 is GTSNPN and CDR2 is SVGIG (reference sequence). V lost 3 bases and J lost 0, with 14 bases in between.

The V and J genes are TRBV28 and TRBJ1-6, with a tentative D call TRBD1 (6 bases). Germline CDR1 reads MDHEN; CDR2 reads SYDVKM. This CDR3 comprises 14 residues. Trimming removed 6 bases at V and 7 bases at J, with 13 bases between. The CDR3 nucleotides read TGTGCCAGCAGCCTGGAAGGGGGAAATTCACCCCTCCACTTT. This encodes CASSLEGGNSPLHF.

This chain connects TRBV4-1 to TRBJ1-2, with 8 bases aligning to TRBD1. The CDR3 is 14 amino acids. Germline V CDR1 and CDR2: MGHRA, YSYEKL. Losses at the gene ends were 2 bases for V and 8 bases for J; bases not matched to a gene: 7. The chain's CDR3 is CASSQTGTGRGYTF. The CDR3 coding sequence is TGCGCCAGCAGCCAAACCGGGACAGGAAGAGGCTACACCTTC.

This clone was seen a handful of times. CDR3 loop: CASSFWKGNQPQHF. The CDR3 DNA sequence: TGTGCCAGCAGTTTCTGGAAGGGTAATCAGCCCCAGCATTTT. This sequence joins TRBV28 and TRBJ1-5; no definite D call. The germline V gene encodes CDR1 MDHEN and CDR2 SYDVKM. V was pared by 3 bases and J by 4 bases, with 10 bases between. This CDR3 has 14 amino acids.

V and J are TRBV27 and TRBJ2-1; 13 bases match TRBD2. From germline, CDR1 is MNHEY and CDR2 SMNVEV (reference sequence). The CDR3 length is 15 residues. V shed 5 bases and J 6 bases; nucleotides not matched to a gene: 4. CDR3 sequence: CASSPGTSGVNEQFF. As DNA, the CDR3 is TGTGCCAGCAGTCCCGGGACTAGCGGGGTCAATGAGCAGTTCTTC.

The CDR3 DNA is TGTGCCAGCAGCCCACGGACAGGGGCTTACGAGCAGTACTTC. Protein product: CASSPRTGAYEQYF. This chain joins TRBV5-5 and TRBJ2-7; 9 bases map to TRBD1. Germline V CDR1 and CDR2: SGHKS, YYEKEE (reference sequence). V gave up 4 bases and J gave up 4 bases; unmatched junction bases: 6. The CDR3 totals 14 residues.

The chain uses TRBV5-1 and TRBJ2-7, with no clear D. The CDR3 covers 15 residues. Trimming stripped 0 bases from V and 3 bases from J, with 13 bases between. Germline V gene sequence: CDR1 SGHRS, CDR2 YFSETQ. The CDR3 DNA follows: TGCGCCAGCAGCTTGGGCTTAGCCTCAAACTACGAGCAGTACTTC. Protein sequence: CASSLGLASNYEQYF.

The chain links TRBV5-1 to TRBJ1-1, with 7 bases identical to TRBD1. With 0 bases clipped from V and 1 base from J, the junction kept 6 bases outside the gene matches. CDR3 length equals 16 residues. From germline, CDR1 is SGHRS and CDR2 YFSETQ. The CDR3 DNA follows: TGCGCCAGCAGCTTGGCAGCCGGGACAGCGAACACTGAAGCTTTCTTT. Its translation is CASSLAAGTANTEAFF.

The chain carries TRBV2 and TRBJ2-2; D is unresolved. The V end lost 7 bases, the J end lost 4 bases, and 10 bases lay between the germline ends. Germline V CDR1 and CDR2: SNHLY, FYNNEI. The length of the CDR3 is 13 residues. CDR3 nucleotides: TGTGCCAGCAATTTAATTCCCACCGGGGAGCTGTTTTTT. Protein product: CASNLIPTGELFF.

The rearrangement uses TRBV4-1 and TRBJ1-2, with 7 positions matching TRBD1. V shed 4 bases, J shed 4 bases, and the junction held 6 bases outside the gene matches. Germline CDR1 is MGHRA and CDR2 is YSYEKL. The CDR3 runs to 14 residues. The CDR3 DNA reads as TGCGCCAGCAGCCGGGACAGCAACCTCTATGGCTACACCTTC. It codes for CASSRDSNLYGYTF.

The rearrangement joins TRBV19 to TRBJ2-5; perhaps D is TRBD1 or TRBD2 (5 bases each). The germline V gene encodes CDR1 LNHDA and CDR2 SQIVND (reference sequence). V lost 9 bases to trimming and J lost 9 bases, with 26 bases between them. The CDR3 sequence is 15 residues long. In DNA, the CDR3 is TGTGCCAGCGGAAAACAGAGAGGGGAGTCTTTGGCCCAGTACTTC. Translated: CASGKQRGESLAQYF. The whole variable domain, filled in from reference TRBV19 and TRBJ2-5, reads DGGITQSPKYLFRKEGQNVTLSCEQNLNHDAMYWYRQDPGQGLRLIYYSQIVNDFQKGDIAEGYSVSREKKESFPLTVTSAQKNPTAFYLCASGKQRGESLAQYFGPGTRLLVL.

This clone was seen once. The chain uses TRBV9 and TRBJ1-1; tentatively, D is TRBD1 (6 bases). There are 16 residues in the CDR3. Between the trimmed V and J ends, which lost 2 bases and 2 bases, there was a span of 16 bases. The germline gives CDR1 SGDLS, CDR2 YYNGEE. CDR3 DNA sequence: TGTGCCAGCAGCGTGCCGGACAGAAGTACCAACACTGAAGCTTTCTTT. As protein: CASSVPDRSTNTEAFF.

This clone showed up just once. The CDR3 is CASRWDRGTLTEAFF. CDR3 DNA sequence: TGTGCCAGCAGGTGGGACAGGGGGACTCTCACTGAAGCTTTCTTT. The rearrangement uses TRBV6-5 and TRBJ1-1; TRBD1 agrees at 11 bases. The V segment lost 6 bases and the J segment 4 bases; nucleotides outside the gene matches: 7. The CDR3 spans 15 residues. Germline CDR1 and CDR2: MNHEY and SVGAGI.

J is TRBJ2-3 and V is TRBV2; the D gene is possibly TRBD2 (5 bases). The ends were cut back, 7 bases at V and 1 base at J, with 9 bases in the middle. Looked up from germline, CDR1 is SNHLY and CDR2 is FYNNEI. The CDR3 is 13 residues long. CDR3: CASTRTGTDTQYF. Here the CDR3 DNA reads TGTGCCAGCACTCGGACTGGCACAGATACGCAGTATTTT.

This clone was seen just once. The J gene is TRBJ1-1, the V gene TRBV12-5; D is perhaps TRBD1 (5 bases). The length of the CDR3 is 12 residues. V was trimmed by 8 bases and J by 6 bases, leaving 13 bases between them. Germline V gives CDR1 LGHNT, CDR2 FRNRAP. The CDR3 coding sequence is TGTGCTAGTCAGAGAATGGGGGCTGAAGCTTTCTTT. Translated: CASQRMGAEAFF.

The genes are TRBV6-4 and TRBJ2-1; tentative D call: TRBD1 (5 bases). The CDR3 contains 16 residues. The germline CDR1 and CDR2 sequences are MRHNA and SNTAGT. V lost 10 bases and J lost 0, with 19 bases in between. The DNA of the CDR3 is TGTGCCACCTCTAAAACACAGGCTAGCTCCTACAATGAGCAGTTCTTC. This codes for CATSKTQASSYNEQFF.

The chain recombines TRBV5-3 with TRBJ1-2; D gene ambiguous. TRBV5-3 is flagged as an ORF with uncertain function. The V gene lost 1 base and the J gene lost 2 bases, with 3 bases spanning the gap. The CDR3 length is 12 residues. DNA of the CDR3: TGTGCCAGAAGCTTGAGGAACTATGGCTACACCTTC. Protein: CARSLRNYGYTF.

V gene TRBV27 combines with J gene TRBJ2-7, with D unresolved. V lost 5 bases and J 2 bases, leaving 7 bases between the germline ends. The CDR3 covers 12 residues. Germline V gene lookup returns CDR1 MNHEY and CDR2 SMNVEV (reference sequence). The CDR3 sequence: CASSTTPYEQYF. The CDR3 bases are TGTGCCAGCAGTACAACTCCCTACGAGCAGTACTTC.

This clone was counted a single time. The J gene is TRBJ1-4, the V gene TRBV25-1; 8 bases are a match to TRBD1. CDR1 and CDR2 from the germline V gene are MGHDK and SYGVNS. The CDR3 has 16 amino acids. J lost 4 bases, V lost 2 bases, and 6 bases had no gene match. DNA for the CDR3: TGTGCCAGCAGTGAACCCAGGGGGCAAGATAATGAAAAACTGTTTTTT. This codes for CASSEPRGQDNEKLFF.

Only one count was recorded for this clone. J is TRBJ2-7 and V is TRBV6-5; D unresolved. V was pared by 8 bases and J by 5 bases, with 13 bases between. The CDR3 length is 12 residues. Germline CDR1 reads MNHEY; CDR2 reads SVGAGI. The CDR3 coding sequence is TGTGCCAGCCATAAGAATGAGGACGAGCAGTACTTC. It encodes CASHKNEDEQYF.

The rearrangement uses TRBV5-1 and TRBJ2-1, with D possibly being TRBD2 (5 bases). Per germline, CDR1 SGHRS and CDR2 YFSETQ. The CDR3 contains 18 residues. V was clipped by 3 bases and J by 0 bases, with 19 bases between them. The CDR3 DNA reads as TGCGCCAGCAGCTACCCTAGCATACGCTCGAGCTCCTACAATGAGCAGTTCTTC. It codes for CASSYPSIRSSSYNEQFF.

The chain recombines TRBV30 with TRBJ1-2; no clear D. The CDR3 sequence is 13 residues long. The germline V and J ends were trimmed by 4 bases and 0 bases, with 9 bases remaining between them. The germline CDR1 and CDR2 sequences are GTSNPN and SVGIG (reference sequence). The CDR3 region is CAWTLQPNYGYTF. The CDR3 bases are TGTGCCTGGACTTTGCAGCCTAACTATGGCTACACCTTC.